This TCR beta chain was sequenced during a study of OX40 agonist ivuxolimab in advanced cancers. Study in general: Patients treated during dose escalation were battling hepatocellular carcinoma, melanoma, renal cell or head and neck cancer. Whole-study findings and limits: Dose levels from 0.1 to 3.0 mg/kg saw CD4+ and CD8+ blood T cells expand clonally by week 6. CD8+ T cells were the subset that, on average, had more expanded clones than CD4+.

The CDR3 is made up of 14 amino acids. V was cut by 1 base and J by 2 bases, with 9 bases left in between. CDR1 is SNHLY, CDR2 FYNNEI, per germline. As concerns this clone: Its specificity is not known.

Autoimmune disease history or systemic immunosuppression meant exclusion. The data were produced by immunoSEQ multiplex PCR, yet TCRdb's version contains in-frame clones alone and is incomplete. The sample lists about 32,000 clones, more than 75% occurring once. The source was CD4+ or CD8+ T cells sorted from blood, collected in a trial of the OX40 agonist ivuxolimab. This chain uses TRBV2 with TRBJ2-7; D is possibly TRBD1 (6 bases). This TCR came from an adult with an advanced solid tumor such as melanoma, head and neck, liver or kidney cancer. The CDR3 DNA reads TGTGCCAGCAGTGAAGGGACAGTAGCCTACGAGCAGTACTTC. Translated, it gives CASSEGTVAYEQYF. The full variable domain, in which reference TRBV2 and TRBJ2-7 provide the parts outside the CDR3, is EPEVTQTPSHQVTQMGQEVILRCVPISNHLYFYWYRQILGQKVEFLVSFYNNEISEKSEIFDDQFSVERPDGSNFTLKIRSTKLEDSAMYFCASSEGTVAYEQYFGPGTRLTVT.